Listed below are T cell receptor beta chains from one sample, sequenced in a study of T cells in Graves' hyperthyroidism and ophthalmopathy. TCRdb processed the multiplex PCR reads anew with MiXCR; each CDR3 protein has one entry. Among roughly 640,000 distinct CDR3 sequences listed, more than 15% were seen once. Input material: blood. The receptor source for this set is a woman between 35 and 50 years old with Graves' ophthalmopathy. CDR3s include the opening cysteine and the closing phenylalanine or tryptophan. The order of the fields is J gene, V gene, clone size, CDR3 length, D gene, CDR3 DNA, CDR3 protein. A D gene is named only where the DNA matches it firmly. Some rows mark clone size as missing; the rest say once, few, many or name a class of expanded clone.

TRBJ2-7,TRBV28,few,14,NA,TGTGCCAGCAGTTCTCCCGGGACAAGTAACGAGCAGTACTTC,CASSSPGTSNEQYF
TRBJ2-3,TRBV28,many,12,NA,TGTGCCAGCAGTTCCTTAGCGAGTACGCAGTATTTT,CASSSLASTQYF
TRBJ2-1,TRBV6-1,many,12,NA,TGTGCCAGCAGACGGTTTAGCGTCGAGCAGTTCTTC,CASRRFSVEQFF
TRBJ2-2,TRBV6-1,few,16,TRBD1,TGTGCCAGCAGTGCCCGACAGGGCTATGACACCGGGGAGCTGTTTTTT,CASSARQGYDTGELFF
TRBJ2-7,TRBV12-3/TRBV12-4,many,16,TRBD2,TGTGCCAGCAGTGAACTCGGACTAGCGGGAGTCTACGAGCAGTACTTC,CASSELGLAGVYEQYF
TRBJ2-1,TRBV11-1,NA,15,TRBD2,TGTGCCAGCAGCTTAAGGGCGGGAGTCTACAATGAGCAGTTCTTC,CASSLRAGVYNEQFF
TRBJ2-7,TRBV18,NA,15,NA,TGTGCCAGCTCATCGACTAGTTCGGGTTACTACGAGCAGTACTTC,CASSSTSSGYYEQYF
TRBJ2-2,TRBV7-3,many,16,NA,TGTGCCAGCAGCTTAGGGGTTAGCGGGAACACCGGGGAGCTGTTTTTT,CASSLGVSGNTGELFF
TRBJ1-2,TRBV24-1,few,15,TRBD1,TGTGCCACCAGTGGCCGGGGGACAGGGACCTATGGCTACACCTTC,CATSGRGTGTYGYTF
TRBJ2-7,TRBV29-1,NA,17,TRBD2,TGCAGCGTTGCCTGGGGTAGCGGGACTACAAGCTCCTACGAGCAGTACTTC,CSVAWGSGTTSSYEQYF
TRBJ2-7,TRBV29-1,NA,14,TRBD1,TGCAGCGTCAGAAAGGACAGGGCCTCCTACGAGCAGTACTTC,CSVRKDRASYEQYF
TRBJ1-2,TRBV6-1,many,13,NA,TGTGCCAGCAGTTTCCAGGGTGACTATGGCTACACCTTC,CASSFQGDYGYTF
TRBJ1-1,TRBV29-1,many,11,NA,TGCAGCGGCCGGGAGGGGACTGAAGCTTTCTTT,CSGREGTEAFF
TRBJ1-2,TRBV15,NA,13,NA,TGTGCCACCAGTTTCGGTTCTAACTATGGCTACACCTTC,CATSFGSNYGYTF
TRBJ2-1,TRBV6-1,many,15,TRBD2,TGTGCCAGCAGTGAGGGACTAGCGTTGGTCAATGAGCAGTTCTTC,CASSEGLALVNEQFF
TRBJ1-6,TRBV6-1,many,15,TRBD1,TGTGCCAGCAGTGGGGGCGGCACAGGGGATCGATCCCTCCACTTT,CASSGGGTGDRSLHF
TRBJ2-5,TRBV5-4,once,14,TRBD2,TGTGCCACCAGGATAGCGGGGGGGAAAGAGACCCATTACTTC,CATRIAGGKETHYF
TRBJ1-6,TRBV3-1,NA,18,TRBD1,TGTGCCAGCAGCCAAGGAGGGAGGCGACAGGGGGGGAATTCACCCCTCCACTTT,CASSQGGRRQGGNSPLHF
TRBJ2-7,TRBV2,many,13,NA,TGTGCCAGCAGTAAGGACAGAGGCTACGAGCAGTACTTC,CASSKDRGYEQYF
TRBJ2-7,TRBV3-1,many,12,TRBD2,TGTGCCAGCAGCCAAGGGCTAGCGGTGCAGTACTTC,CASSQGLAVQYF
TRBJ1-6,TRBV28,NA,13,NA,TGTGCCAGCAGGTGGCAGGTGAATTCACCCCTCCACTTT,CASRWQVNSPLHF
TRBJ1-4,TRBV6-9,many,17,NA,TGTGCCAGCAGCCTCAGACGCCAACCTGGGGCTAATGAAAAACTGTTTTTT,CASSLRRQPGANEKLFF
TRBJ2-5,TRBV10-1,many,14,NA,TGCGCCAGCAGTGAGTTCGAGGGAGGTGAGACCCAGTACTTC,CASSEFEGGETQYF
TRBJ1-5,TRBV28,many,12,NA,TGTGCCAGCAGTTTATGGAATCAGCCCCAGCATTTT,CASSLWNQPQHF
TRBJ1-1,TRBV6-1,NA,13,NA,TGTGCCATCCAGGGGTCAGTGAACACTGAAGCTTTCTTT,CAIQGSVNTEAFF
TRBJ1-5,TRBV28,few,14,TRBD1,TGTGCCAGCACCCCCAGGGGGGGGCGGCAGCCCCAGCATTTT,CASTPRGGRQPQHF
TRBJ2-5,TRBV18,many,17,TRBD2,TGTGCCAGCTCACCACCGACTAGCGGAAGGTACCAAGAGACCCAGTACTTC,CASSPPTSGRYQETQYF
TRBJ1-1,TRBV5-1,many,15,NA,TGCGCCAGCAGCTCGCCCGCCACCTGGAACACTGAAGCTTTCTTT,CASSSPATWNTEAFF
TRBJ2-1,TRBV27,many,13,TRBD1,TGTGCCAGCAGTCCGCAGACAGGGGGTGAGCAGTTCTTC,CASSPQTGGEQFF
TRBJ2-5,TRBV19,NA,15,TRBD2,TGTGCCAGTAGTGTCGCCGCGGGGAGGGTTGAGACCCAGTACTTC,CASSVAAGRVETQYF
TRBJ2-1,TRBV2,NA,15,NA,TGTGCCAGCAGTGGTAAATGGCAGGGAGCCCATGAGCAGTTCTTC,CASSGKWQGAHEQFF
TRBJ1-2,TRBV7-9,many,15,TRBD1,TGTGCCAGCAGCCCTGGGACAGGGTTCAGCTATGGCTACACCTTC,CASSPGTGFSYGYTF
TRBJ2-1,TRBV7-6,NA,16,NA,TGTGCCAGCAGCTTTTTAGACAGTAACTCCTACAATGAGCAGTTCTTC,CASSFLDSNSYNEQFF
TRBJ2-2,TRBV30,NA,15,NA,TGTGCCTGGAAGTCCCCTAGCTCACCAACCGGGGAGCTGTTTTTT,CAWKSPSSPTGELFF
TRBJ2-7,TRBV20-1,NA,15,TRBD1,TGCAGTGCTCAGGGGGCATGGGGAGGAACCTACGAGCAGTACTTC,CSAQGAWGGTYEQYF
TRBJ2-5,TRBV2,many,15,NA,TGTGCCAGCCAGATGGGGGCAGGTTTCCAAGAGACCCAGTACTTC,CASQMGAGFQETQYF
TRBJ1-5,TRBV7-2,few,18,TRBD1,TGTGCCAGCAGCTCTAGTCACGCGACAGGGGGTAACAATCAGCCCCAGCATTTT,CASSSSHATGGNNQPQHF
TRBJ2-2,TRBV11-2,many,14,NA,TGTGCCAGCAGTCGTAGCGGAGACACCGGGGAGCTGTTTTTT,CASSRSGDTGELFF
TRBJ1-3,TRBV7-2,few,16,NA,TGTGCCAGCAATACCGACGTTGGGGCTCCTGGAAACACCATATATTTT,CASNTDVGAPGNTIYF
TRBJ2-1,TRBV20-1,NA,19,TRBD2,TGCAGTGCTAGAGATCTAGCACTAGCGGGAAGGCCCTCCTACAATGAGCAGTTCTTC,CSARDLALAGRPSYNEQFF
TRBJ2-7,TRBV2,NA,15,NA,TGTGCCAGCACCCCACTTAGGGGTTCCTACGGGGAGCAGTACTTC,CASTPLRGSYGEQYF
TRBJ2-3,TRBV20-1,many,14,NA,TGCAGTGCTAGAGACCCGAGGGGGGCAGATACGCAGTATTTT,CSARDPRGADTQYF
TRBJ2-3,TRBV5-1,NA,15,NA,TGCGCCAGCAGCTTGGGACAGGACCTCACAGATACGCAGTATTTT,CASSLGQDLTDTQYF
TRBJ1-2,TRBV13,NA,13,TRBD1,TGTGCCAGCAGCTTAGAAAACAGGGGAACCCACACCTTC,CASSLENRGTHTF
TRBJ1-2,TRBV20-1,many,12,NA,TGCAGTGCACAAGACAGGATTGACGGCTACACCTTC,CSAQDRIDGYTF
TRBJ1-4,TRBV27,many,17,NA,TGTGCCAGCAGTCCCTCGGCCGGGACACCAACCGGTGAAAAACTGTTTTTT,CASSPSAGTPTGEKLFF
TRBJ2-1,TRBV20-1,few,14,TRBD2,TGCAGTGTCGGCGGGAGGGCCGATTACAATGAGCAGTTCTTC,CSVGGRADYNEQFF
TRBJ2-1,TRBV28,many,15,TRBD1,TGTGCCAGCAGTTTCCTAGGGACAGACTACAATGAGCAGTTCTTC,CASSFLGTDYNEQFF